What follows are 13 T cell receptor beta chains derived from one specimen sequenced in a study of cytomegalovirus exposure and HLA in healthy donors. Primers: 60 Vbeta forward and 13 Jbeta reverse. Produced via immunoSEQ multiplex PCR; TCRdb's table is partial and in-frame only. Counted here are some 140,000 clones, roughly 9.6% occurring once; the ten biggest clones make up roughly 7%. Sequencing input: PBMCs. These TCRs come from a woman aged 35 to 49 in good health and CMV-seropositive.

The chain links TRBV4-3 to TRBJ2-1; D remains ambiguous. This CDR3 spans 14 amino acids. From germline, CDR1 is LGHNA and CDR2 YSLEER. Trimming pared 0 bases from V and 4 bases from J, leaving 7 bases between. The CDR3 here is CASSQDALYNEQFF. The CDR3 nucleotides are TGCGCCAGCAGCCAAGATGCGTTATACAATGAGCAGTTCTTC.

This clone was counted only a few times. The V call is TRBV7-9, the J call TRBJ1-4; no definite D call. The germline CDR1 and CDR2 sequences are SEHNR and FQNEAQ (reference sequence). The CDR3 has 15 amino acids. V gave up 1 base and J gave up 5 bases, with 11 bases separating them. The CDR3 protein is CASSLDVGQNEKLFF. Written as DNA, the CDR3 is TGTGCCAGCAGCTTAGACGTGGGCCAGAATGAAAAACTGTTTTTT. Full variable domain (rest looked up from reference TRBV7-9 and TRBJ1-4): DTGVSQNPRHKITKRGQNVTFRCDPISEHNRLYWYRQTLGQGPEFLTYFQNEAQLEKSRLLSDRFSAERPKGSFSTLEIQRTEQGDSAMYLCASSLDVGQNEKLFFGSGTQLSVL.

This clone was detected a few times. The chain joins TRBV6-5 to TRBJ2-3; D uncertain. This CDR3 is 14 amino acids long. Trimming cost V 0 bases and J 2 bases, with 6 bases left between them. From germline, CDR1 is MNHEY and CDR2 SVGAGI. This chain's CDR3 is CASSYSGDTDTQYF. DNA of the CDR3: TGTGCCAGCAGTTACTCAGGAGACACAGATACGCAGTATTTT.

CDR3 loop: CATTIGRGGSHEQYF. The CDR3 DNA reads TGTGCCACCACAATTGGGCGGGGAGGTAGCCACGAGCAGTACTTC. The rearrangement uses TRBV27 and TRBJ2-7; D perhaps matches TRBD2 (6 bases). There are 15 residues in the CDR3. Per germline, CDR1 MNHEY and CDR2 SMNVEV (reference sequence). V was trimmed by 10 bases and J by 5 bases, leaving 24 bases between them.

Regarding this clone: Distinct nucleotide sequences in the sample also encode this CDR3. This chain joins TRBV9 and TRBJ1-2; a possible D gene is TRBD1 (5 bases). CDR1 and CDR2 (germline): SGDLS, YYNGEE. The CDR3 covers 15 residues. V lost 0 bases to trimming and J lost 3 bases, with 12 bases between them. The CDR3 here is CASSVAEGADYGYTF. The CDR3 bases are TGTGCCAGCAGCGTAGCTGAAGGGGCCGACTATGGCTACACCTTC.

The chain uses TRBV5-1 and TRBJ2-3; no reliable D call. This CDR3 comprises 15 residues. The germline V gene has CDR1 SGHRS and CDR2 YFSETQ. The V and J ends lost 0 bases and 7 bases respectively, with 15 bases between them. Here the CDR3 DNA reads TGCGCCAGCAGCTTGGGTCGGCAGGTTGGAAATACGCAGTATTTT. This gives the protein CASSLGRQVGNTQYF. Drawing the rest from reference TRBV5-1 and TRBJ2-3, the complete variable domain is KAGVTQTPRYLIKTRGQQVTLSCSPISGHRSVSWYQQTPGQGLQFLFEYFSETQRNKGNFPGRFSGRQFSNSRSEMNVSTLELGDSALYLCASSLGRQVGNTQYFGPGTRLTVL.

This clone occurred a few times. The V call is TRBV6-6, the J call TRBJ2-1; 10 nucleotides align to TRBD2. Germline V lookup: CDR1 MNHNY, CDR2 SVGAGI (reference sequence). The CDR3 has 15 amino acids. V lost 5 bases, J lost 2 bases, and 3 bases stayed unmatched. CDR3: CASSPSGGAYNEQFF. The CDR3 region has the DNA TGTGCCAGCAGTCCGAGCGGGGGGGCCTACAATGAGCAGTTCTTC.

This clone has a handful of counts. At the DNA level, this CDR3 is encoded by other sequences in the same sample as well. This chain uses TRBV5-1 with TRBJ1-1; 8 bases are a match to TRBD1. Trimming cost V 2 bases and J 3 bases; bases outside gene matches: 3. CDR3 size: 14 residues. The germline V gene has CDR1 SGHRS and CDR2 YFSETQ. CDR3 sequence reads: CASSFQGADTEAFF. The CDR3 nucleotides read TGCGCCAGCAGCTTTCAGGGGGCAGACACTGAAGCTTTCTTT.

This clone was detected a few times. The gene calls are TRBV5-4 and TRBJ2-1; TRBD1 agrees at 11 bases. Germline lookup yields CDR1 SGHNT and CDR2 YYREEE (reference sequence). Unmatched junction bases numbered 7, after V lost 4 bases and J lost 4 bases. The CDR3 runs 16 residues. The CDR3 sequence is CASSLGTGGRYNEQFF. In DNA, the CDR3 is TGTGCCAGCAGCCTAGGGACAGGGGGGCGATACAATGAGCAGTTCTTC.

This clone was counted between two and nine times. The chain couples TRBV4-1 to TRBJ2-3; 7 bases fit TRBD2. Germline V gene lookup returns CDR1 MGHRA and CDR2 YSYEKL. The CDR3 totals 20 residues. J was trimmed by 2 bases and V by 0 bases; bases with no gene match: 17. The CDR3 region is CASSQDGGLGLAANTDTQYF. In DNA form, the CDR3 reads TGCGCCAGCAGCCAAGATGGGGGACTGGGGCTAGCGGCAAACACAGATACGCAGTATTTT.

This clone was observed a few times. The chain combines TRBV5-1 with TRBJ2-1; a possible D gene is TRBD1 (5 bases). CDR3 length equals 15 residues. V dropped 1 base and J dropped 4 bases, with 12 bases sitting between them. Germline V gives CDR1 SGHRS, CDR2 YFSETQ. CDR3 in DNA: TGCGCCAGCAGCTTGTCGACGACAGCTTACAATGAGCAGTTCTTC. This translates into CASSLSTTAYNEQFF.

In this sample, this clone turned up a few times. The chain's CDR3 is CAISDLGSNGYTF. The CDR3 bases are TGTGCCATCAGTGATCTCGGTAGTAATGGCTACACCTTC. The genes are TRBV10-3 and TRBJ1-2; D gene unclear. CDR1 and CDR2 from the germline V gene are ENHRY and SYGVKD. Trimming removed 3 bases from V and 6 bases from J, with 11 bases in between. CDR3 length: 13 residues.

The chain links TRBV2 to TRBJ1-2, with D hard to call. The CDR3 length is 13 residues. CDR1 is SNHLY and CDR2 is FYNNEI in the germline V gene. Trimming took off 2 bases at V and 8 bases at J, with 12 bases between the two ends. This chain's CDR3 is CASSEFGSSGYTF. Here the CDR3 DNA reads TGTGCCAGCAGTGAATTTGGGAGTAGCGGCTACACCTTC.